The sequence of this TCR beta chain was determined in a study of blood T cell repertoires in COVID-19. Study background: Samples taken during acute and convalescent COVID-19 were collected in the United States, Italy and Spain.

Looked up from germline, CDR1 is SQVTM and CDR2 is ANQGSEA. This CDR3 has 12 amino acids. A word on this clone: A junction boundary mismatches the germline segment, possibly from a read error.

In the original analysis: Estimation of nucleated cell counts was performed using reference gene primer amplification. The repertoire was sequenced with immunoSEQ multiplex PCR; TCRdb's copy has only in-frame clones and lacks some. The D gene and trimming were derived from the DNA, and the V and J assignments and clone size from that table. The sample records roughly 180,000 clones, nearly 80% being singletons. The sample was PBMCs or T cells enriched from blood (not recorded which). This sequence was found in a man in his 60s who had been exposed to COVID-19. The chain joins TRBV29-1 to TRBJ2-7; D is possibly TRBD1 (5 bases). CDR3 loop: CSVRVGSYGQYF. Here the CDR3 DNA reads TGCAGCGTCAGGGTGGGCTCCTACGGGCAGTACTTC.